The sequence of this TCR beta chain was determined in a study of blood T cells in healthy people across ages. Broader study findings: CMV infection status of these donors was not known.

Through a sample-barcoded 5' primer and a J-beta primer mix, a second PCR was run for roughly 7 to 12 cycles. TCRdb re-called the 5' RACE reads through MiXCR, storing one row per CDR3 protein. The profile shows roughly 1,500,000 distinct CDR3 sequences, 40% to 50% of them singletons. Germline CDR1 MNHEY, CDR2 SVGAGI. The trim removed 4 bases at V and 3 bases at J, leaving 21 bases unmatched. The CDR3 has 20 residues. Of note for this clonotype: Antigen unknown.

This clonotype was obtained from a woman under 30 in good health. The specimen sequenced was blood. This chain uses TRBV6-5 with TRBJ1-5; 7 bases are a match to TRBD1. The CDR3 region is CASSSLVPGRGEIDNQPQHF. The CDR3 DNA sequence: TGTGCCAGCAGTTCCCTAGTTCCCGGCAGGGGGGAAATTGACAATCAGCCCCAGCATTTT.